This T cell receptor (beta chain) emerged from a study of beta chain features in type 1 diabetes (dated by TCRdb to the late 2010s). About the investigation overall: Patients and healthy donors did not differ in mean age, gender distribution, total cell number or subset yield. A total of some 110 million sorted cells were examined across all samples, and the number of cells per subset was strongly correlated with RNA yield. The study compared TCRB repertoires of sorted circulating CD4+ T cell subsets between recently diagnosed type 1 diabetes patients and matched healthy donors. Naive and central memory subsets were obtained from all 30 or so donors, but regulatory and stem cell-like memory subsets were isolated from only 8 patients and roughly 8 healthy donors.

General findings and caveats noted by the study authors: Patients with type 1 diabetes made fewer insertions and deleted more nucleotides at VDJ recombination sites, implying thymic rearrangement abnormalities. Because cDNA was sequenced instead of genomic DNA, highly expressing activated cells could be over-represented, though the groups showed no difference in activation or CD3 levels. In all four CD4+ subsets, TCRB CDR3 length was moderately but significantly shorter in type 1 diabetes patients. Only small numbers of individuals were included in the HLA sub-analyses, which left unresolved whether HLA type had any influence on TCRB rearrangement. Naive, central memory and regulatory TCRB repertoires appeared to be more similar among patients than among healthy donors. Shorter templates might be favored by PCR, yet because patient and control samples were amplified and corrected together, any such skew would affect both groups equally.

The entire amount of isolated RNA was reverse transcribed using the High Capacity cDNA Reverse Transcription Kit, so the sequenced TCRB transcripts were expressed ones. Deep immunoSEQ sequencing was performed on naive, central memory and regulatory T cell samples, with an average of roughly 3.6 million total reads per sample. After sorted cells were lysed in RLT buffer, RNA was extracted with DNase-treated RNeasy Micro or Mini kits, with the choice depending on cell number. To prevent cross-contamination, every cell subset was processed on its own, while patient and healthy donor samples were processed together. TCRB sequences were amplified from cDNA with the immunoSEQ multiplex PCR, producing 87-bp fragments spanning the CDR3 region. Sequencing of the amplicons was done on the Illumina HiSeq platform. The authors processed their data as follows. PCR bias was computationally corrected using synthetic template baselines, reads within Hamming distance 2 were collapsed, and singletons that could not be merged were discarded. Reads were aligned to IMGT to assign V, D and J genes, CDR3 length, and insertions or deletions at six rearrangement sites. Clonotype counts were normalized to sorted cell number within each subset before computing true diversity and Gini coefficients with the tcR R package. Repertoire sharing was quantified using the overlap coefficient calculated on TCRB nucleotide sequences. Out-of-frame TCRB sequences from naive cells were analyzed to stand in for the pre-selection repertoire. TCRdb stores this immuneACCESS table with in-frame sequences only. Part of the clones is absent; in the studies checked, under half of the shortfall reflects unresolved V genes, and no reason is known for the rest. V, J and clone size derive from that table, while D and trimming were established from the DNA sequence. The sample has about 620,000 clones on record, 15% to 17% of them singletons. The ten biggest clones cover approximately 0.099% of the sample.

V lost 4 bases and J lost 4 bases; the stretch between them is 16 bases long. Based on the germline V gene, the CDR1 and CDR2 sequences are SNHLY and FYNNEI. The CDR3 covers 15 residues, taking in both the cysteine and the phenylalanine. The CDR3 DNA has 45 bases and is translated from base 1. This clone was observed a few times. Its antigen is unknown. The sample holds no much larger clone one base away, and base qualities are not on file. From each donor, a single peripheral blood sample of about 100 mL on average was drawn into heparinised tubes. A BD FACSAria II and a panel including CD45RO, CCR7, CD25, CD127, CD95 and CD27 were used to sort naive, central memory, regulatory and stem cell-like memory CD4+ T cells. All sorted populations exceeded 98% purity. PBMCs were separated immediately by Lymphoprep density gradient centrifugation and were stained directly, without being cultured. So that batch effects would be minimized, each experiment stained and sorted samples in pairs, pairing one healthy donor with one patient.

The rearranged chain carries TRBV2 and TRBJ1-2; the D gene is perhaps TRBD1, from 6 matching bases. This TCR was recovered from a man aged 18 to 29 in good health. Material for sequencing was naive CD4+ T cells from blood. According to the study, the label for this sample's cell subset or site signals: true naive CD4+ T cells. The DNA sequence follows: TGTGCCAGCAGTGGAACCCAGGGGCTTTCCTATGGCTACACCTTC. Protein translation: CASSGTQGLSYGYTF.